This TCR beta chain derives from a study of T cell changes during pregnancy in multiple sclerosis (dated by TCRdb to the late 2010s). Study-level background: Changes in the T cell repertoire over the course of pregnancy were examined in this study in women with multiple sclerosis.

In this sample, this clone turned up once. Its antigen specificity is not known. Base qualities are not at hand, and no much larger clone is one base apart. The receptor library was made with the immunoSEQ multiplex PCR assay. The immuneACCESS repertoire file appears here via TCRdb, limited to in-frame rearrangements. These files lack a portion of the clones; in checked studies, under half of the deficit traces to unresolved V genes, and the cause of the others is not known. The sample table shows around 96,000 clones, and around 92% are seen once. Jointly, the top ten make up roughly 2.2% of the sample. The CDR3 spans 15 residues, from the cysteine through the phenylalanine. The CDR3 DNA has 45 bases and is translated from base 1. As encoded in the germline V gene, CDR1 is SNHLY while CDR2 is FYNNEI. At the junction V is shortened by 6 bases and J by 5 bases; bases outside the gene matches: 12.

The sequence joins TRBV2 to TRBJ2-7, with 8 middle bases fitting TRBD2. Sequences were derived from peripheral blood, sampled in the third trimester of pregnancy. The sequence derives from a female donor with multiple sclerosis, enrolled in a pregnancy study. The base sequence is TGTGCCAGCAGACAAAGCGGGAGCGCTTGGAACGAGCAGTACTTC. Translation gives CASRQSGSAWNEQYF.